This T cell receptor (beta chain) was profiled in a study of blood T cell repertoires in COVID-19. Background on the study: Samples came from the United States, Italy and Spain, spanning acute and convalescent COVID-19.

Remarks on this clone: The same CDR3 can be traced to other DNA sequences in this sample.

Deletions cut 4 bases from V and 0 bases from J, with 6 bases between. The CDR3 covers 13 residues. Germline-derived CDR1 and CDR2 are MNHEY and SVGAGI. Libraries were prepared by immunoSEQ multiplex PCR; TCRdb keeps only in-frame clonotypes and omits some of them. The sample lists about 350,000 clones, about 92% occurring once. The TCR was taken from a woman aged 55-69 years with COVID-19, enrolled during active disease. Sequences were obtained from peripheral blood. J is TRBJ1-2 and V is TRBV6-5, with D hard to call. CDR3 region: CASSFTANYGYTF. The DNA for the CDR3 is TGTGCCAGCAGTTTCACAGCTAACTATGGCTACACCTTC.